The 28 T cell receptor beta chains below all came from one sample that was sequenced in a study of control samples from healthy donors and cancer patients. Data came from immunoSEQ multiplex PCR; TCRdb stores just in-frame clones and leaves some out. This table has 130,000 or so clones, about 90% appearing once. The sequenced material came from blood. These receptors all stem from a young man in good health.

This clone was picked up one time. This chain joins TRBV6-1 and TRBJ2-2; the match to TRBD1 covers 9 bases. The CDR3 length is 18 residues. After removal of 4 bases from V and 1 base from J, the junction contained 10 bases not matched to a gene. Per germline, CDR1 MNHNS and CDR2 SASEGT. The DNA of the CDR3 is TGTGCCAGCAGTGTCTATTTCACAGGGGGCCAGAACACCGGGGAGCTGTTTTTT. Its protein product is CASSVYFTGGQNTGELFF.

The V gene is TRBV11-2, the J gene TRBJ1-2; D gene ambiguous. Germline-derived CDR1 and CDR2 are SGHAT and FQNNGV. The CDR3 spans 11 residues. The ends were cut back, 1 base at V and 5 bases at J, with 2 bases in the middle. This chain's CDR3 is CASSLVYGYTF. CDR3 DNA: TGTGCCAGCAGCTTAGTTTATGGCTACACCTTC. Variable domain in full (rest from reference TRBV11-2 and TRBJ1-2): EAGVAQSPRYKIIEKRQSVAFWCNPISGHATLYWYQQILGQGPKLLIQFQNNGVVDDSQLPKDRFSAERLKGVDSTLKIQPAKLEDSAVYLCASSLVYGYTFGSGTRLTVV.

For the CDR3, the DNA is TGTGCCAGTAGTTCCCAACTTCCGGGACAGGGAGTTACCGGGGAGCTGTTTTTT. This encodes CASSSQLPGQGVTGELFF. The chain has TRBV19 and TRBJ2-2, with TRBD1 matching 9 bases. Germline values: CDR1 LNHDA, CDR2 SQIVND (reference sequence). The CDR3 contains 18 residues. V trimming: 5 bases; J trimming: 5 bases; junction bases outside the gene matches: 15. Based on the CDR3 plus reference TRBV19 and TRBJ2-2, the full variable domain is DGGITQSPKYLFRKEGQNVTLSCEQNLNHDAMYWYRQDPGQGLRLIYYSQIVNDFQKGDIAEGYSVSREKKESFPLTVTSAQKNPTAFYLCASSSQLPGQGVTGELFFGEGSRLTVL.

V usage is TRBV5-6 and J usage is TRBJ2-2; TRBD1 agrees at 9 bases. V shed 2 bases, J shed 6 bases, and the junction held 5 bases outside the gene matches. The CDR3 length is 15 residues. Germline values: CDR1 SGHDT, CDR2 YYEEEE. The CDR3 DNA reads TGTGCCAGCAGCTTAACAGGGGGCTATGCCGGGGAGCTGTTTTTT. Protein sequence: CASSLTGGYAGELFF.

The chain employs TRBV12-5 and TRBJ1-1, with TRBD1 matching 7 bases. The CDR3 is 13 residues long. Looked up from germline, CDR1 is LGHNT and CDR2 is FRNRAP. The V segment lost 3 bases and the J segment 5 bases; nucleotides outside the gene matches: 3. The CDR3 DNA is TGTGCTAGTGGTTTCAGGGGGGGGACTGAAGCTTTCTTT. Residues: CASGFRGGTEAFF.

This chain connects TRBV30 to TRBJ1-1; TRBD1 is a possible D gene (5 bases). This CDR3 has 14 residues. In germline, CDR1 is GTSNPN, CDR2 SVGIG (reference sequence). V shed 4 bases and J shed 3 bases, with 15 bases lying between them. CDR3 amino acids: CAWTPGLGDTEAFF. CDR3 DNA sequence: TGTGCCTGGACACCGGGACTTGGGGACACTGAAGCTTTCTTT.

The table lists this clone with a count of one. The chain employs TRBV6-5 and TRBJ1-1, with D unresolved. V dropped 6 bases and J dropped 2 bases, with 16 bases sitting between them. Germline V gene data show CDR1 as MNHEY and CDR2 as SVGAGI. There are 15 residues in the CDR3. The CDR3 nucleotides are TGTGCCAGCAGGTCCCGAGAGCGGTCCAACACTGAAGCTTTCTTT. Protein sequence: CASRSRERSNTEAFF.

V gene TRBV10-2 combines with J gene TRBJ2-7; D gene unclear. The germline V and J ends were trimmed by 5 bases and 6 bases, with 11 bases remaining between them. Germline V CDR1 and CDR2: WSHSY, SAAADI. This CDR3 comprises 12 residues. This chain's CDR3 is CASSPRAIEQYF. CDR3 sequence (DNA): TGCGCCAGCAGTCCACGGGCGATCGAGCAGTACTTC.

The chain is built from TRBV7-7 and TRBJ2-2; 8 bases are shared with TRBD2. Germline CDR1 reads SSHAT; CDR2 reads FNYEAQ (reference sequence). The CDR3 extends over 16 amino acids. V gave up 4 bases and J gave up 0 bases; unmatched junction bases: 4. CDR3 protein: CASSYGGAPNTGELFF. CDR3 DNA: TGTGCCAGCAGCTACGGGGGGGCACCGAACACCGGGGAGCTGTTTTTT.

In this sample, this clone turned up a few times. The CDR3 DNA is TGTGCCAGCAGACCTCTCGCGCCAGCCACCTCTTCACCCCTCCACTTT. This sequence encodes CASRPLAPATSSPLHF. The chain has TRBV27 and TRBJ1-6; unclear D gene. CDR3 length: 16 residues. V lost 6 bases to trimming and J lost 9 bases, with 21 bases between them. CDR1 MNHEY and CDR2 SMNVEV come from the germline V gene (reference sequence).

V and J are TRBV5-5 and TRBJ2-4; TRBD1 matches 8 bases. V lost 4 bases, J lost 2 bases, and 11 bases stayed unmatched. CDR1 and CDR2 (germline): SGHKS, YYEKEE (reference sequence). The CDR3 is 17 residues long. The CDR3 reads CASSHGQGSLTKNIQYF. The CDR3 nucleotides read TGTGCCAGCAGCCATGGACAGGGAAGTTTAACCAAAAACATTCAGTACTTC.

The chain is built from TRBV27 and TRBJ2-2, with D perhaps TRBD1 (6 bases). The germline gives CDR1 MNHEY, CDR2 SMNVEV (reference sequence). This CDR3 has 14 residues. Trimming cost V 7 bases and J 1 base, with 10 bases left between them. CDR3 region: CASTQGQNTGELFF. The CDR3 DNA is TGTGCCAGCACACAGGGCCAGAACACCGGGGAGCTGTTTTTT.

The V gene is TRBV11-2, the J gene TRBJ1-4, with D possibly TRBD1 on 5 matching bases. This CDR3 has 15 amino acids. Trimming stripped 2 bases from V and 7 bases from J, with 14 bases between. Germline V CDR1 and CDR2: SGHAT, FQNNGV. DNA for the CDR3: TGTGCCAGCAGCTTATATGGGGCCGTAGGTGAAAAACTGTTTTTT. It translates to CASSLYGAVGEKLFF.

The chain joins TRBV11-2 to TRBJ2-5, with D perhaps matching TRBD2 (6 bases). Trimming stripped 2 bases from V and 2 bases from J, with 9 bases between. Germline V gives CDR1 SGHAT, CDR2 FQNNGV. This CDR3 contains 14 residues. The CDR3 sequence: CASSLSGVQETQYF. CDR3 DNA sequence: TGTGCCAGCAGCTTATCGGGGGTTCAAGAGACCCAGTACTTC.

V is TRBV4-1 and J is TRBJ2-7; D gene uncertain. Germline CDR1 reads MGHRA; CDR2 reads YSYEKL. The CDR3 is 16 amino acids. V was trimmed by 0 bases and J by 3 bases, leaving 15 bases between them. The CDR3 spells CASSQDTWLGDYEQYF. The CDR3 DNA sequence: TGCGCCAGCAGCCAAGATACGTGGCTAGGAGACTACGAGCAGTACTTC.

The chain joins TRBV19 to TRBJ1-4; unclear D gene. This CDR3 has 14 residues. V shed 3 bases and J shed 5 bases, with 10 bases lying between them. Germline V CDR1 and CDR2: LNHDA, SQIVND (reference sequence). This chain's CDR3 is CASSIGDNNEKLFF. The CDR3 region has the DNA TGTGCCAGTAGTATCGGCGACAACAATGAAAAACTGTTTTTT.

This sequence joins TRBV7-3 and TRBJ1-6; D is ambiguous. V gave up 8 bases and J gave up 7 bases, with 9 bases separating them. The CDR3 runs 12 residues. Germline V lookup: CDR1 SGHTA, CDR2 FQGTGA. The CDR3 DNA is TGTGCCAGCGGCGACCTGAATTCACCCCTCCACTTT. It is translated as CASGDLNSPLHF. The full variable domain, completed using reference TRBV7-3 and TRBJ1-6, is GAGVSQTPSNKVTEKGKYVELRCDPISGHTALYWYRQSLGQGPEFLIYFQGTGAADDSGLPNDRFFAVRPEGSVSTLKIQRTERGDSAVYLCASGDLNSPLHFGNGTRLTVT.

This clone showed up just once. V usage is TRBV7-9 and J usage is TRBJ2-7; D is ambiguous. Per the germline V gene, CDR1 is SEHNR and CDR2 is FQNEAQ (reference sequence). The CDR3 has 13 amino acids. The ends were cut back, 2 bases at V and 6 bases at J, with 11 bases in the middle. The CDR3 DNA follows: TGTGCCAGCAGCTTAATTGGCAGGACCGAGCAGTACTTC. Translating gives CASSLIGRTEQYF.

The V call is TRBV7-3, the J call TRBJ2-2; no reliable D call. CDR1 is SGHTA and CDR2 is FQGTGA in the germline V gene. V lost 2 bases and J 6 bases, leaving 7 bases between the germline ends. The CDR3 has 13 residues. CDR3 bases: TGTGCCAGCAGCTTAGACCAATCCGGGGAGCTGTTTTTT. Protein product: CASSLDQSGELFF. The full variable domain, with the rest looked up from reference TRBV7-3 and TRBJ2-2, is GAGVSQTPSNKVTEKGKYVELRCDPISGHTALYWYRQSLGQGPEFLIYFQGTGAADDSGLPNDRFFAVRPEGSVSTLKIQRTERGDSAVYLCASSLDQSGELFFGEGSRLTVL.

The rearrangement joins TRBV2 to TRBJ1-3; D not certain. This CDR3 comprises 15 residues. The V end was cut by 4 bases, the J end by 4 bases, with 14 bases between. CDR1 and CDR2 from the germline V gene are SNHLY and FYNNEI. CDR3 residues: CASSGFSPDGNTIYF. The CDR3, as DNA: TGTGCCAGCAGTGGGTTTTCACCGGACGGAAACACCATATATTTT.

The CDR3 region is CASSPQGVTEKLFF. The CDR3 coding sequence is TGTGCCAGTAGTCCGCAGGGGGTTACTGAAAAACTGTTTTTT. This sequence joins TRBV19 and TRBJ1-4; 7 bases align to TRBD1. V was pared by 5 bases and J by 7 bases, with 7 bases of the junction left unmatched. This CDR3 contains 14 residues. Germline loops: CDR1 LNHDA, CDR2 SQIVND (reference sequence).

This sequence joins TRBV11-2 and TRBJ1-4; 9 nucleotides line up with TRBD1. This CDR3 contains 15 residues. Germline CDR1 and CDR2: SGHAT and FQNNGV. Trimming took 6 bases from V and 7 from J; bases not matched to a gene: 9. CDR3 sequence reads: CASREQGAMGEKLFF. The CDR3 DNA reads TGTGCCAGCAGGGAACAGGGGGCAATGGGTGAAAAACTGTTTTTT.

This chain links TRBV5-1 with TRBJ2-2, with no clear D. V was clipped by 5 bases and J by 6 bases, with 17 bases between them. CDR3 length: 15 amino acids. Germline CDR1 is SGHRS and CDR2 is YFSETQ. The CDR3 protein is CASSWQTLGSGELFF. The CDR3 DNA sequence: TGCGCCAGCAGTTGGCAGACGCTCGGATCCGGGGAGCTGTTTTTT.

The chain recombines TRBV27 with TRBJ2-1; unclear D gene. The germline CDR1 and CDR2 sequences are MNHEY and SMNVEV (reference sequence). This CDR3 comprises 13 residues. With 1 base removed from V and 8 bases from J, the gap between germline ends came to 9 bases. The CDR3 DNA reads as TGTGCCAGCAGTTTATGGGGTGGGGATGAGCAGTTCTTC. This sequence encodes CASSLWGGDEQFF.

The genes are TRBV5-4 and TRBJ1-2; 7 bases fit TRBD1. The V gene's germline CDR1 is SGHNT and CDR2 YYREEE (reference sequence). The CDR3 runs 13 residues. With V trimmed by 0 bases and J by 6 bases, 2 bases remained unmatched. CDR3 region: CASSLGQGDGYTF. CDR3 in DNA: TGTGCCAGCAGCTTGGGACAGGGAGATGGCTACACCTTC.

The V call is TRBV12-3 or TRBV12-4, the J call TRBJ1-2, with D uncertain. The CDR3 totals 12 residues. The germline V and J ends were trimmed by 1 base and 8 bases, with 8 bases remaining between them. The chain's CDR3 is CASSLDDPGYTF. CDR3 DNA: TGTGCCAGCAGTTTAGATGATCCAGGCTACACCTTC.

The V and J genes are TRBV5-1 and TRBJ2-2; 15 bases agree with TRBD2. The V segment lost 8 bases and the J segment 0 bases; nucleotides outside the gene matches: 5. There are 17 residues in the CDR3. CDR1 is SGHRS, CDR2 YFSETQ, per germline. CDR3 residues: CASRTSGGGTNTGELFF. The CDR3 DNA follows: TGCGCCAGTCGGACTAGCGGGGGGGGGACGAACACCGGGGAGCTGTTTTTT.

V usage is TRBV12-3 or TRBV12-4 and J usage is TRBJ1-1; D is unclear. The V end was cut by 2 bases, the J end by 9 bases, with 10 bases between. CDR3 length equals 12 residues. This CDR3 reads CASSLPPGKAFF. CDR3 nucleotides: TGTGCCAGCAGTTTACCCCCGGGTAAAGCTTTCTTT.